The source of this T cell receptor beta chain is a study of blood T cell repertoires in COVID-19. At the level of the study: T cells, B-cell-depleted T cells, or PBMCs supplied cDNA or gDNA.

This clone was observed once. Here immunoSEQ multiplex PCR was the method, and the copy in TCRdb shows in-frame clones only, minus some. The repertoire holds fewer than 250,000 clones, about 85% seen once, with around 6.4% in the top ten. V lost 3 bases, J lost 4 bases, and 8 bases stayed unmatched. Germline V CDR1 and CDR2: LNHDA, SQIVND (reference sequence). CDR3 length: 15 residues. The rearrangement joins TRBV19 to TRBJ2-7; 8 positions agree with TRBD1. This sequence originates from a woman aged 55-69 years with active or convalescent COVID-19. The material sequenced was peripheral blood. The CDR3 DNA follows: TGTGCCAGTAGTATTGACATTGGGACAGGATACGAGCAGTACTTC. Protein product: CASSIDIGTGYEQYF.